These 15 T cell receptor beta chains were sequenced from one sample in a study of blood T cell repertoires in COVID-19. TCRdb keeps only in-frame clones here, not all; method: immunoSEQ multiplex PCR. The table has more than 65,000 clones, roughly 87% seen once. Material: peripheral blood. These receptor sequences come from a man aged 55 to 70 with acute or convalescent COVID-19.

V gene TRBV6-5 combines with J gene TRBJ1-1; no clear D gene. This CDR3 comprises 11 residues. CDR1 is MNHEY and CDR2 is SVGAGI in the germline V gene. V lost 10 bases and J 1 base, leaving 7 bases between the germline ends. CDR3 sequence reads: CATRENTEAFF. The CDR3 nucleotides are TGTGCCACCCGGGAGAACACTGAAGCTTTCTTT.

This clone was detected only a few times. This chain links TRBV2 with TRBJ1-2; TRBD1 might be the D (5 bases). Germline V gene lookup returns CDR1 SNHLY and CDR2 FYNNEI. V was pared by 6 bases and J by 2 bases, with 16 bases between. CDR3 length: 15 amino acids. The CDR3 sequence is CASRPPGLRNYGYTF. In DNA form, the CDR3 reads TGTGCCAGCAGACCCCCAGGGTTACGGAACTATGGCTACACCTTC.

V and J are TRBV2 and TRBJ1-6; possible D gene TRBD1, 5 bases. The V and J ends lost 3 bases and 7 bases respectively, with 19 bases between them. Germline V gene lookup returns CDR1 SNHLY and CDR2 FYNNEI. This CDR3 contains 17 residues. The CDR3 nucleotides read TGTGCCAGCAGTGATTACAACCGGGGGGAGTGGAATTCACCCCTCCACTTT. It specifies CASSDYNRGEWNSPLHF.

This clone was seen a few times. This rearrangement joins TRBV6-1 to TRBJ1-2, with D possibly TRBD1 on 5 matching bases. The CDR3 is 14 amino acids. V was shortened by 1 base and J by 4 bases, with 10 bases between the two germline ends. In germline, CDR1 is MNHNS, CDR2 SASEGT. The chain's CDR3 is CASSEVTVSYGYTF. The CDR3, as DNA: TGTGCCAGCAGTGAAGTGACAGTAAGCTATGGCTACACCTTC.

The rearrangement links TRBV4-3 to TRBJ1-1; the D is unclear. V was shortened by 8 bases and J by 1 base, with 5 bases between the two germline ends. The CDR3 spans 11 residues. Germline V gene lookup returns CDR1 LGHNA and CDR2 YSLEER. Written as DNA, the CDR3 is TGCGCCAGCCGCGGGAACACTGAAGCTTTCTTT. Translating gives CASRGNTEAFF.

This sequence joins TRBV2 and TRBJ1-2, with 7 bases that match TRBD1. CDR3 length: 12 amino acids. Germline loops: CDR1 SNHLY, CDR2 FYNNEI. The trim removed 8 bases at V and 6 bases at J, leaving 6 bases unmatched. CDR3 DNA sequence: TGTGCCAGCGGTAGGGGGCTCGATGGCTACACCTTC. This gives the protein CASGRGLDGYTF. The whole variable domain, filled in from reference TRBV2 and TRBJ1-2, reads EPEVTQTPSHQVTQMGQEVILRCVPISNHLYFYWYRQILGQKVEFLVSFYNNEISEKSEIFDDQFSVERPDGSNFTLKIRSTKLEDSAMYFCASGRGLDGYTFGSGTRLTVV.

The CDR3 DNA follows: TGTGCCAGTAGTCTCCGAGGAGGGACGGACAACTACGAGCAGTACTTC. Its translation is CASSLRGGTDNYEQYF. The chain uses TRBV19 and TRBJ2-7, with D tentatively TRBD2 (6 bases). This CDR3 has 16 amino acids. Trimming removed 5 bases from V and 3 bases from J, with 20 bases in between. Germline CDR1 is LNHDA and CDR2 is SQIVND (reference sequence).

The chain uses TRBV3-1 (or the pseudogene TRBV3-2) and TRBJ2-1, with 10 bases fitting TRBD2. The length of the CDR3 is 16 residues. With V trimmed by 0 bases and J by 9 bases, 8 bases remained unmatched. Germline CDR1 LGHDT, CDR2 YNNKEL (reference sequence). The CDR3 region has the DNA TGTGCCAGCAGCCAAGATCATAGCGGGGGGAGCAGTGAGCAGTTCTTC. It encodes CASSQDHSGGSSEQFF.

The chain is built from TRBV25-1 and TRBJ2-7; 10 bases are a match to TRBD2. CDR3 length: 15 residues. Trimming cost V 2 bases and J 5 bases; bases outside gene matches: 6. The germline CDR1 and CDR2 sequences are MGHDK and SYGVNS. In DNA, the CDR3 is TGTGCCAGCAGTGAACCGACTAGCGGGTTCGACGAGCAGTACTTC. Translation: CASSEPTSGFDEQYF.

V gene TRBV5-6 combines with J gene TRBJ1-1, with D perhaps matching TRBD1 (5 bases). The V gene lost 4 bases and the J gene lost 7 bases, with 11 bases spanning the gap. The CDR3 contains 12 residues. CDR1 and CDR2 from the germline V gene are SGHDT and YYEEEE. The CDR3 region has the DNA TGTGCCAGCAGCCAATTGACAGATGAAGCTTTCTTT. Residues: CASSQLTDEAFF. The entire variable domain, with the rest obtained from reference TRBV5-6 and TRBJ1-1, is as follows: DAGVTQSPTHLIKTRGQQVTLRCSPKSGHDTVSWYQQALGQGPQFIFQYYEEEERQRGNFPDRFSGHQFPNYSSELNVNALLLGDSALYLCASSQLTDEAFFGQGTRLTVV.

This clone was recorded a few times. The J gene is TRBJ2-3, the V gene TRBV2; the match to TRBD2 covers 14 bases. Germline loops: CDR1 SNHLY, CDR2 FYNNEI. After removal of 2 bases from V and 2 bases from J, the junction contained 9 bases not matched to a gene. The CDR3 loop spans 19 amino acids. The CDR3 DNA follows: TGTGCCAGCAGTGAAAACATCGGGACTAGCGGGGGCCTCACAGATACGCAGTATTTT. This codes for CASSENIGTSGGLTDTQYF. Variable domain in full (rest from reference TRBV2 and TRBJ2-3): EPEVTQTPSHQVTQMGQEVILRCVPISNHLYFYWYRQILGQKVEFLVSFYNNEISEKSEIFDDQFSVERPDGSNFTLKIRSTKLEDSAMYFCASSENIGTSGGLTDTQYFGPGTRLTVL.

In its sample, this clone was seen a few times. This rearrangement joins TRBV9 to TRBJ2-3; 12 nucleotides align to TRBD2. The CDR3 loop spans 16 amino acids. Germline CDR1 reads SGDLS; CDR2 reads YYNGEE. Germline trimming cut 0 bases from V and 4 bases from J; bases unmatched to any gene: 3. The DNA for the CDR3 is TGTGCCAGCAGCGTAGTATCTAGCGGGGGGGCAGATACGCAGTATTTT. This sequence encodes CASSVVSSGGADTQYF.

The V and J genes are TRBV7-8 and TRBJ1-5; D remains ambiguous. CDR3 length: 15 amino acids. Trimming took off 0 bases at V and 1 base at J, with 7 bases between the two ends. Germline values: CDR1 SGHVS, CDR2 FQNEAQ. CDR3 nucleotide sequence: TGTGCCAGCAGCTTAGCTGGAGCCAGCAATCAGCCCCAGCATTTT. Encoded protein: CASSLAGASNQPQHF.

The chain joins TRBV18 to TRBJ1-5, with 8 nucleotides matching TRBD1. CDR1 is KGHSH, CDR2 LQKENI, per germline. This CDR3 region has 16 residues. Losses at the gene ends were 0 bases for V and 3 bases for J; bases not matched to a gene: 4. For the CDR3, the DNA is TGTGCCAGCTCACCACCCGGGACAGGATCCAATCAGCCCCAGCATTTT. This gives the protein CASSPPGTGSNQPQHF.

This clone was seen a few times. V and J are TRBV4-3 and TRBJ2-1, with 9 bases fitting TRBD2. The trim removed 6 bases at V and 15 bases at J, leaving 3 bases unmatched. Germline lookup yields CDR1 LGHNA and CDR2 YSLEER. The CDR3 extends over 10 amino acids. The CDR3 DNA reads TGCGCCAGCAGGGTGCGGGGGGGGTTCTTC. The encoded protein is CASRVRGGFF.